Each of the 11 T cell receptor beta chains below was sequenced from the same sample in a study of blood T cell repertoires in COVID-19. The method was immunoSEQ multiplex PCR; TCRdb's version includes in-frame clones alone and lacks a portion of them. Of around 300,000 clones in the sample, approximately 89% were seen once. Material for sequencing was PBMCs or T cells enriched from blood (not recorded which). These TCRs come from a woman in her sixties who had recovered from COVID-19.

The J gene is TRBJ1-4, the V gene TRBV7-8, with a possible D match to TRBD1 (5 bases). Looked up from germline, CDR1 is SGHVS and CDR2 is FQNEAQ. The CDR3 covers 16 residues. V was cut by 2 bases and J by 5 bases, with 15 bases left in between. The CDR3: CASSLRRDSLNEKLFF. In nucleotides, the CDR3 is TGTGCCAGCAGCTTACGACGTGACAGCTTAAATGAAAAACTGTTTTTT.

This rearrangement joins TRBV27 to TRBJ2-5; D remains unclear. The CDR3 length is 14 residues. Germline V lookup: CDR1 MNHEY, CDR2 SMNVEV (reference sequence). V dropped 6 bases and J dropped 0 bases, with 11 bases sitting between them. As DNA, the CDR3 is TGTGCCAGCAGGGGCCTTTCGTACCAAGAGACCCAGTACTTC. It encodes CASRGLSYQETQYF.

The chain couples TRBV5-1 to TRBJ2-6; 13 bases map to TRBD2. Trimming removed 1 base from V and 0 bases from J; junction bases left unmatched: 7. There are 20 residues in the CDR3. Per germline, CDR1 SGHRS and CDR2 YFSETQ. CDR3 protein: CASSLTGLAGSNSGANVLTF. The CDR3 DNA reads TGCGCCAGCAGCTTGACGGGACTAGCGGGGAGTAACTCTGGGGCCAACGTCCTGACTTTC.

This clone was seen only once. The chain employs TRBV28 and TRBJ1-1; tentative D call: TRBD1 (6 bases). This CDR3 is 15 amino acids long. Trimming shortened V by 2 bases and J by 2 bases, and 12 bases separated the two germline ends. The germline V gene has CDR1 MDHEN and CDR2 SYDVKM. The CDR3 loop is CASSLRGGANTEAFF. The CDR3 bases are TGTGCCAGCAGTTTAAGGGGGGGGGCTAACACTGAAGCTTTCTTT.

The chain uses TRBV6-5 and TRBJ1-4; no firm D call. Germline values: CDR1 MNHEY, CDR2 SVGAGI. V dropped 6 bases and J dropped 8 bases, with 13 bases sitting between them. This CDR3 has 13 residues. In DNA form, the CDR3 reads TGTGCCAGCAGCCCCACGGGTCGGGAAAAACTGTTTTTT. Translation: CASSPTGREKLFF.

This sequence joins TRBV21-1 and TRBJ2-3; the table's D call, TRBD2, was not checked against the DNA. TRBV21-1 is a pseudogene locus. The CDR3 covers 18 residues. The CDR3 coding sequence is TGTGCCAGCAGCAAAGGGGCGACTAGCGTCGGGGAAACAGATACGCAGTATTTT. Its protein is CASSKGATSVGETDTQYF.

This chain joins TRBV18 and TRBJ1-3; TRBD1 agrees at 10 bases. The CDR3 sequence is 18 residues long. V lost 2 bases to trimming and J lost 0 bases; unmatched junction nucleotides: 7. The germline gives CDR1 KGHSH, CDR2 LQKENI. CDR3 DNA sequence: TGTGCCAGCTCACCAACGTTTGGGACAGGGGACTCTGGAAACACCATATATTTT. Protein: CASSPTFGTGDSGNTIYF.

This chain uses TRBV7-9 with TRBJ2-1; D is unresolved. This CDR3 comprises 13 residues. Trimming removed 5 bases at V and 16 bases at J, with 21 bases between. Germline CDR1 and CDR2: SEHNR and FQNEAQ (reference sequence). As DNA, the CDR3 is TGTGCCAGCAGCCCCGGTCGGGTAGGTTTTATATTCTTC. Amino acid sequence: CASSPGRVGFIFF.

This clone occurred once. CDR3 residues: CASRVGQGAFSQHF. The CDR3 DNA reads as TGTGCCAGTAGGGTGGGACAGGGAGCTTTTTCCCAGCATTTT. V and J are TRBV19 and TRBJ1-5, with TRBD1 matching 9 bases. The CDR3 loop spans 14 amino acids. The V gene end was trimmed by 6 bases and the J gene end by 11 bases; junction bases not matched to a gene: 11. Germline V gene lookup returns CDR1 LNHDA and CDR2 SQIVND (reference sequence).

The chain is built from TRBV7-2 and TRBJ1-4; D is undetermined. Germline CDR1 SGHTA, CDR2 FQGNSA. The CDR3 contains 15 residues. The ends were cut back, 1 base at V and 5 bases at J, with 11 bases in the middle. CDR3 amino acids: CASSLVITANEKLFF. CDR3 nucleotide sequence: TGTGCCAGCAGCTTAGTGATCACAGCAAATGAAAAACTGTTTTTT.

The chain has TRBV5-1 and TRBJ2-3; the match to TRBD2 covers 13 bases. The CDR3 consists of 19 residues. The V gene end was trimmed by 4 bases and the J gene end by 3 bases; junction bases not matched to a gene: 14. CDR1 and CDR2 from the germline V gene are SGHRS and YFSETQ. The CDR3 reads CASSPWTSGGTWETDTQYF. DNA for the CDR3: TGCGCCAGCAGCCCCTGGACTAGCGGGGGTACTTGGGAAACAGATACGCAGTATTTT. Drawing the rest from reference TRBV5-1 and TRBJ2-3, the complete variable domain is KAGVTQTPRYLIKTRGQQVTLSCSPISGHRSVSWYQQTPGQGLQFLFEYFSETQRNKGNFPGRFSGRQFSNSRSEMNVSTLELGDSALYLCASSPWTSGGTWETDTQYFGPGTRLTVL.